This T cell receptor beta chain is drawn from a study of blood T cell repertoires in COVID-19. The V gene end was trimmed by 3 bases and the J gene end by 3 bases; junction bases not matched to a gene: 2. The CDR3 totals 14 residues. Germline V gene lookup returns CDR1 MNHEY and CDR2 SMNVEV (reference sequence). TCRdb's copy holds only in-frame clones and misses some; the assay was immunoSEQ multiplex PCR. The sample gives hundreds of thousands of clones, roughly 86% of which show up once; 1% is in the top ten. This TCR derives from a woman aged 25 to 39 who had recovered from COVID-19. The V and J genes are TRBV27 and TRBJ1-2; 9 bases align to TRBD1. The sequenced sample consisted of PBMCs or T cells enriched from blood (not recorded which). CDR3 region: CASSFRTGDYGYTF. The CDR3 DNA sequence: TGTGCCAGCAGTTTTCGGACAGGGGACTATGGCTACACCTTC.